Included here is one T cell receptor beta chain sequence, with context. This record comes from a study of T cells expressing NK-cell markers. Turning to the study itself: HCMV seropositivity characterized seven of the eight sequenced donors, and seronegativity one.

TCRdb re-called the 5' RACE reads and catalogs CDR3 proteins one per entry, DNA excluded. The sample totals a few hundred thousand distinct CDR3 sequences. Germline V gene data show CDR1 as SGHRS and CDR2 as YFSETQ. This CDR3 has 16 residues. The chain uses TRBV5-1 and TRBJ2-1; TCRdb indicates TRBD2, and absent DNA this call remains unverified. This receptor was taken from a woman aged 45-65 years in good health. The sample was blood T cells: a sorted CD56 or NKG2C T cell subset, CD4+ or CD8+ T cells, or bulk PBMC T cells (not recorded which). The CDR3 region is CASSLGLAGDMNEQFF.